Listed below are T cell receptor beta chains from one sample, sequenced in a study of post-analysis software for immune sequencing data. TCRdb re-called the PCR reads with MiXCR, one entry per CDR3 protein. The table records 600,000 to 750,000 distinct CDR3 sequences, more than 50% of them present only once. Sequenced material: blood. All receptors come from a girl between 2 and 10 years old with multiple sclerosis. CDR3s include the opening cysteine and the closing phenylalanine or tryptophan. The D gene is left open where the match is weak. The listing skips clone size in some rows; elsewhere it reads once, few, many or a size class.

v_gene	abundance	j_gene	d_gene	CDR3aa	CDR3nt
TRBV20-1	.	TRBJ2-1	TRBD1	CSASPGQGTRQQFF	TGCAGTGCTAGCCCGGGACAGGGGACTCGGCAGCAGTTCTTC
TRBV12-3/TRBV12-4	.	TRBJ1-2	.	CASSRDRHYGYTF	TGTGCCAGCAGTCGCGACAGACACTATGGCTACACCTTC
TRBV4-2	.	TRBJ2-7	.	CASSQEEGPTDEQYF	TGTGCCAGCAGCCAAGAAGAGGGACCCACGGACGAGCAGTACTTC
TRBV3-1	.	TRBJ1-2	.	CASSQARSGSYGYTF	TGTGCCAGCAGCCAAGCTCGTTCAGGGAGCTATGGCTACACCTTC
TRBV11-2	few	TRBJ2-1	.	CASSFSASEQFF	TGTGCCAGCAGCTTTTCGGCTAGTGAGCAGTTCTTC
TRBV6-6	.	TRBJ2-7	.	CASSPDASYEQYF	TGTGCCAGCAGCCCCGACGCATCCTACGAGCAGTACTTC
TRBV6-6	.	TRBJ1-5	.	CASSSPDLGDQPQHF	TGTGCCAGCAGTTCCCCGGACCTGGGGGATCAGCCCCAGCATTTT
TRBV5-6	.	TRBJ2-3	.	CASSLRAGALTDAQYF	TGTGCCAGCAGCTTGAGGGCGGGGGCTCTCACAGATGCGCAGTATTTT
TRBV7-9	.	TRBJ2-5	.	CASSPTTRPETQYF	TGTGCCAGCAGCCCTACCACGAGGCCGGAGACCCAGTACTTC
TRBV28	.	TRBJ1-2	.	CATAAPGGSRGYTF	TGTGCGACAGCAGCCCCTGGAGGTTCGAGGGGCTACACCTTC
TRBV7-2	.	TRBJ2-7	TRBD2	CASSLASYGRPEYF	TGTGCCAGCAGCTTAGCCTCGTACGGGAGGCCGGAGTACTTC
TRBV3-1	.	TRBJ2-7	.	CASSQGRGDYEQYF	TGTGCCAGCAGCCAAGGACGAGGCGACTACGAGCAGTACTTC
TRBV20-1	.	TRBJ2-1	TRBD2	CSASPGLVWHEQFF	TGCAGTGCTAGCCCGGGACTAGTTTGGCATGAGCAGTTCTTC
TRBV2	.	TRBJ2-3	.	CASPRGRTDTQYF	TGTGCCAGCCCCCGGGGTCGGACAGATACGCAGTATTTT
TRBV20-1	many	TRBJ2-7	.	CSASDSYEQYF	TGCAGTGCTAGCGACTCCTACGAGCAGTACTTC
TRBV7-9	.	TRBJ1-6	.	CASSPQGIENSPLHF	TGTGCCAGCAGCCCGCAGGGAATCGAGAATTCACCCCTCCACTTT
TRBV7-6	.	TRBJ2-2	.	CASSLLGSGELFF	TGTGCCAGCAGCCTCCTGGGTAGCGGGGAGCTGTTTTTT
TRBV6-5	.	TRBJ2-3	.	CASSYLPLAPQGNTQYF	TGTGCCAGCAGTTACCTCCCATTAGCGCCCCAGGGAAATACGCAGTATTTT
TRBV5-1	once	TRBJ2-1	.	CASSFDSQQFF	TGCGCCAGCAGCTTTGACTCCCAGCAGTTCTTC
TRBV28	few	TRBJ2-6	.	CATHLGIPGANVLTF	TGTGCCACCCATTTAGGGATTCCTGGGGCCAACGTCCTGACTTTC
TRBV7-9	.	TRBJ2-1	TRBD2	CASSFQRGLSYNEQFF	TGTGCCAGCAGCTTCCAGCGGGGACTCTCCTACAATGAGCAGTTCTTC
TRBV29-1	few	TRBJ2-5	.	CSVPRDVQETQYF	TGCAGCGTCCCCCGGGACGTACAAGAGACCCAGTACTTC
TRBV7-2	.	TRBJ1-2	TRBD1	CASSLGQPANYGYTF	TGTGCCAGCAGCTTGGGACAGCCTGCTAACTATGGCTACACCTTC
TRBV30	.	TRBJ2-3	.	CAWSRVTSTDTQYF	TGTGCCTGGAGTCGGGTGACTAGCACAGATACGCAGTATTTT
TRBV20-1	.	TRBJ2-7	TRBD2	CSARVPGGSYEQYF	TGCAGTGCTAGGGTCCCGGGGGGCTCCTACGAGCAGTACTTC
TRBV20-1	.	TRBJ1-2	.	CSARDKELYGYTF	TGCAGTGCTAGAGATAAGGAGCTCTATGGCTACACCTTC
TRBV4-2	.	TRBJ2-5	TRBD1	CASSQVLGQGVGETQYF	TGTGCCAGCAGCCAAGTTCTGGGACAGGGGGTTGGAGAGACCCAGTACTTC
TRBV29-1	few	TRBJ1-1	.	CSGGAEAFF	TGCAGCGGGGGGGCTGAAGCTTTCTTT
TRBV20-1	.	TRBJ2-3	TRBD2	CSARSSHTSGSWADTQYF	TGCAGTGCTAGGTCTTCACACACGAGCGGGAGTTGGGCAGATACGCAGTATTTT
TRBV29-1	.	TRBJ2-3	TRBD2	CSVGREGSTDTQYF	TGCAGCGTTGGGCGGGAGGGGAGCACAGATACGCAGTATTTT
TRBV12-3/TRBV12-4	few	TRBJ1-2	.	CASTQVGGALYGYTF	TGTGCCAGCACCCAAGTGGGTGGGGCTCTCTATGGCTACACCTTC
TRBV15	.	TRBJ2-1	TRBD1	CATSSTRQGILNEQFF	TGTGCCACCAGCTCTACCCGACAGGGAATATTAAATGAGCAGTTCTTC
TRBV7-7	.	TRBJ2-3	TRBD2	CASSSGTSGSVDTQYF	TGTGCTAGCAGCTCGGGGACTAGCGGGAGTGTAGATACGCAGTATTTT
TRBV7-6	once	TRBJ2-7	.	CASSLNQLLLDEQYF	TGTGCCAGCAGCTTAAACCAGCTGCTACTTGACGAGCAGTACTTC
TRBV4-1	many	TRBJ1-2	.	CASSQDRNYGYTF	TGTGCCAGCAGTCAAGACCGTAACTATGGCTACACCTTC
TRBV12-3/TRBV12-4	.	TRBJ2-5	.	CASTQSETQYF	TGTGCCAGCACGCAGTCCGAGACCCAGTACTTC
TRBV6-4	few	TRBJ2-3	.	CASSDSGDTQYF	TGTGCCAGCAGTGACTCAGGGGATACGCAGTATTTT
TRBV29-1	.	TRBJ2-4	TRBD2	CSVDLGGNIQYF	TGCAGCGTTGACCTCGGGGGGAACATTCAGTACTTC
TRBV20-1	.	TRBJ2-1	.	CSASVAVKNEQFF	TGCAGTGCTAGCGTCGCGGTTAAGAATGAGCAGTTCTTC
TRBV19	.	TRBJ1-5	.	CASSVPKGRYQPQHF	TGTGCCAGTAGTGTCCCTAAGGGCCGGTATCAGCCCCAGCATTTT
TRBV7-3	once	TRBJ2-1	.	CASSLSRGSSYNGQFF	TGTGCCAGCAGCTTATCAAGGGGCAGCTCCTACAATGGGCAGTTCTTC
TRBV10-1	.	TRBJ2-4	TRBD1	CASSESTGETIQYF	TGCGCCAGCAGTGAGTCGACAGGGGAAACCATTCAGTACTTC
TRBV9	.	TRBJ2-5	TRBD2	CASNPPGGEETQYF	TGTGCCAGCAATCCCCCCGGGGGGGAAGAGACCCAGTACTTC
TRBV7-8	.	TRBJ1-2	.	CASSPLTGRGYTF	TGTGCCAGCAGCCCTCTTACAGGGAGGGGCTACACCTTC
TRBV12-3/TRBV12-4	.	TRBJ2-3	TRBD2	CASSLARRTSGSTDTQYF	TGTGCCAGCAGTTTAGCGCGTAGGACTAGCGGGAGCACAGATACGCAGTATTTT
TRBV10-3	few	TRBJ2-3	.	CAIGGDKGIPDTQYF	TGTGCCATCGGTGGGGATAAGGGGATCCCAGATACGCAGTATTTT
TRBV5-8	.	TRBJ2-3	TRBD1	CASSLRRTGGEDTQYF	TGTGCCAGCAGCTTGAGAAGGACAGGGGGCGAAGATACGCAGTATTTT
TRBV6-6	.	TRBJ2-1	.	CASSYGQVIYNEQFF	TGTGCCAGCAGTTACGGGCAGGTTATTTACAATGAGCAGTTCTTC
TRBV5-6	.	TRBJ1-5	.	CAGSRGTPGGNQPQHF	TGTGCCGGCAGCCGCGGGACCCCGGGAGGCAATCAGCCCCAGCATTTT
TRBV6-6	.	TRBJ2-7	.	CASTDRRGFYEQYF	TGTGCCAGCACCGACAGGAGAGGGTTCTACGAGCAGTACTTC
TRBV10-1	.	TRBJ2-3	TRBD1	CASSKTGQGTADTQYF	TGCGCCAGCAGTAAGACTGGACAGGGAACGGCAGATACGCAGTATTTT
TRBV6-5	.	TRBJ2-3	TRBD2	CASRYGGVDTQYF	TGTGCCAGCAGATATGGGGGGGTCGATACGCAGTATTTT
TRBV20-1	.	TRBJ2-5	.	CSAREGPQESETQYF	TGCAGTGCTAGAGAGGGACCCCAGGAGTCAGAGACCCAGTACTTC
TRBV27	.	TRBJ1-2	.	CASSPTGCNGYTF	TGTGCCAGCAGTCCCACAGGGTGCAATGGCTACACCTTC
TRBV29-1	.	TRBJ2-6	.	CSVGRARDPTGANVLTF	TGCAGCGTTGGACGGGCGAGGGACCCCACTGGGGCCAACGTCCTGACTTTC
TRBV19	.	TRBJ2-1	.	CASSIGSSSYNEQFF	TGTGCCAGTAGTATAGGGTCCTCCTCCTACAATGAGCAGTTCTTC
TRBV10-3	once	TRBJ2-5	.	CAISESSLGQETQYF	TGTGCCATCAGTGAGTCGAGTCTGGGCCAAGAGACTCAGTACTTC